Presented here are 29 T cell receptor beta chains from one specimen sequenced in a study of breast tumors, draining lymph nodes, adjacent tissues. TCRdb processed the multiplex PCR reads anew with MiXCR; each CDR3 protein has one entry. The sample yields a few hundred thousand distinct CDR3 sequences, less than 35% seen once. Axillary draining lymph nodes of breast cancer patients supplied the node samples. Sequencing was performed on axillary lymph node tissue. All receptors derive from a female donor with breast cancer. Some clones in this sample may be carry-over from other donors' samples.

There are many counts of this clonotype. The V gene is TRBV6-1, the J gene TRBJ1-2, with D possibly TRBD1 on 5 matching bases. The CDR3 has 14 residues. Trimming shortened V by 0 bases and J by 4 bases, and 9 bases separated the two germline ends. Germline CDR1 and CDR2: MNHNS and SASEGT. CDR3 DNA sequence: TGTGCCAGCAGTGAAGCATGGGGCTTCTATGGCTACACCTTC. Protein sequence: CASSEAWGFYGYTF.

Only one count was recorded for this clonotype. At one end, the junction sequence differs from germline, possibly due to a read error. This chain links TRBV7-7 with TRBJ2-5; 7 bases are shared with TRBD1. The germline V gene encodes CDR1 SSHAT and CDR2 FNYEAQ (reference sequence). This CDR3 has 14 amino acids. CDR3 sequence reads: CASSLGTVQETQYF. CDR3 coding DNA: TGTGCTAGCAGCTTGGGGACAGTCCAAGAGACCCAGTACTTC.

This clonotype occurred many times. This chain links TRBV6-5 with TRBJ1-5, with a possible D match to TRBD1 (5 bases). V lost 0 bases to trimming and J lost 4 bases, with 16 bases between them. Germline values: CDR1 MNHEY, CDR2 SVGAGI. The CDR3 covers 17 residues. This CDR3 is CASSYSWGRVANQPQHF. CDR3 DNA: TGTGCCAGCAGTTACTCGTGGGGGAGGGTGGCAAATCAGCCCCAGCATTTT.

This clonotype was detected ten times or more. The chain has TRBV6-4 and TRBJ2-1; TRBD2 might be the D (5 bases). V was clipped by 4 bases and J by 5 bases, with 12 bases between them. This CDR3 region has 14 residues. The germline gives CDR1 MRHNA, CDR2 SNTAGT. The CDR3 nucleotides read TGTGCCAGCAGTGCTAGCCCTACTCACAATGAGCAGTTCTTC. It encodes CASSASPTHNEQFF.

This clonotype has a count of ten or more. This chain connects TRBV18 to TRBJ2-1; possible D gene TRBD1, 5 bases. V was clipped by 3 bases and J by 10 bases, with 7 bases between them. The CDR3 has 11 residues. Germline loops: CDR1 KGHSH, CDR2 LQKENI. The CDR3: CASSPWGEQFF. For the CDR3, the DNA is TGTGCCAGCTCACCGTGGGGCGAGCAGTTCTTC. Full variable domain (rest looked up from reference TRBV18 and TRBJ2-1): NAGVMQNPRHLVRRRGQEARLRCSPMKGHSHVYWYRQLPEEGLKFMVYLQKENIIDESGMPKERFSAEFPKEGPSILRIQQVVRGDSAAYFCASSPWGEQFFGPGTRLTVL.

This clonotype was picked up a small number of times. The gene calls are TRBV24-1 and TRBJ2-7; 10 nucleotides match TRBD1. J gave up 5 bases and V 12 bases, and 6 bases lay outside the gene matches. Germline lookup yields CDR1 KGHDR and CDR2 SFDVKD. This CDR3 comprises 12 residues. The CDR3 coding sequence is TGTGCCCGGGGACAGGGGAACCACGAGCAGTACTTC. Translation gives CARGQGNHEQYF.

Ten or more counts support this clonotype. This chain links TRBV24-1 with TRBJ2-5, with D possibly TRBD1 on 7 matching bases. V dropped 7 bases and J dropped 5 bases, with 19 bases sitting between them. Germline V gives CDR1 KGHDR, CDR2 SFDVKD. The CDR3 has 15 residues. The CDR3 DNA is TGTGCCACCAGCGACACAGGGGACTTACGGGAGACCCAGTACTTC. Encoded protein: CATSDTGDLRETQYF.

The J gene is TRBJ2-2, the V gene TRBV7-2; D remains ambiguous. Germline CDR1 reads SGHTA; CDR2 reads FQGNSA. V shed 4 bases and J shed 9 bases, with 6 bases lying between them. CDR3 length equals 11 residues. As DNA, the CDR3 is TGTGCCAGCAGCTCACCCTGGGAGCTGTTTTTT. Its translation is CASSSPWELFF.

This clonotype was seen many times. The CDR3 reads CASRRGSLEKLFF. CDR3 sequence (DNA): TGTGCCAGTAGGAGGGGGTCACTTGAAAAACTGTTTTTT. The chain couples TRBV19 to TRBJ1-4; a weak D match, TRBD1 (6 bases). The length of the CDR3 is 13 residues. Trimming removed 6 bases at V and 7 bases at J, with 12 bases between. Looked up from germline, CDR1 is LNHDA and CDR2 is SQIVND (reference sequence).

This rearrangement joins TRBV11-2 to TRBJ1-1; D perhaps matches TRBD1 (6 bases). CDR1 SGHAT and CDR2 FQNNGV come from the germline V gene. The ends were cut back, 2 bases at V and 3 bases at J, with 10 bases in the middle. CDR3 length: 14 amino acids. The CDR3 here is CASSLQGIDTEAFF. The CDR3 nucleotides read TGTGCCAGCAGCTTACAGGGGATTGACACTGAAGCTTTCTTT.

This clonotype was counted at least ten times. The rearrangement joins TRBV14 to TRBJ1-6; TRBD1 aligns across 10 bases. V dropped 1 base and J dropped 9; count of bases not matched to a gene: 3. In germline, CDR1 is SGHDN, CDR2 FVKESK. The CDR3 has 15 residues. CDR3 amino acids: CASSQVGTGASPLHF. CDR3 sequence (DNA): TGTGCCAGCAGCCAAGTAGGGACAGGGGCTTCACCCCTCCACTTT. Supplemented by reference TRBV14 and TRBJ1-6, the full variable domain reads EAGVTQFPSHSVIEKGQTVTLRCDPISGHDNLYWYRRVMGKEIKFLLHFVKESKQDESGMPNNRFLAERTGGTYSTLKVQPAELEDSGVYFCASSQVGTGASPLHFGNGTRLTVT.

This clonotype turned up a few times. A much more abundant neighbour one base away suggests this may be a read error. Because it lacks the conserved phenylalanine or tryptophan at the end, this CDR3 is likely a read error. The J gene is TRBJ2-5, the V gene TRBV20-1; D call uncertain. The CDR3 loop spans 10 amino acids. Germline CDR1 DFQATT, CDR2 SNEGSKA (reference sequence). The V gene lost 5 bases and the J gene lost 5 bases, with 6 bases spanning the gap. The CDR3 loop is CSAEKETQYS. For the CDR3, the DNA is TGCAGTGCTGAGAAGGAGACCCAGTACTCC.

Ten or more counts support this clonotype. The chain combines TRBV2 with TRBJ2-4, with TRBD1 matching 7 bases. V was clipped by 7 bases and J by 0 bases; unmatched bases: 6. The CDR3 contains 15 residues. The germline CDR1 and CDR2 sequences are SNHLY and FYNNEI. The CDR3 DNA reads as TGTGCCAGCACTCGGACAGGCTCAGCCAAAAACATTCAGTACTTC. This gives the protein CASTRTGSAKNIQYF.

This clonotype showed up many times. This chain uses TRBV30 with TRBJ2-2, with a possible D match to TRBD2 (7 bases). CDR1 is GTSNPN and CDR2 is SVGIG in the germline V gene (reference sequence). This CDR3 contains 13 residues. V gave up 4 bases and J gave up 5 bases, with 11 bases separating them. The CDR3 loop reads CAWMGGRTGELFF. CDR3 nucleotides: TGTGCCTGGATGGGGGGGCGGACCGGGGAGCTGTTTTTT.

The chain employs TRBV7-6 and TRBJ1-2, with 8 bases identical to TRBD1. The germline V gene encodes CDR1 SGHVS and CDR2 FNYEAQ. V gave up 1 base and J gave up 4 bases; unmatched junction bases: 8. This CDR3 is built from 16 residues. CDR3 DNA sequence: TGTGCCAGCAGCTTAGAGGGACAGGTGCGGTCCTATGGCTACACCTTC. Amino acid sequence: CASSLEGQVRSYGYTF.

The sample holds one count of this clonotype. This chain joins TRBV6-6 and TRBJ1-6; D remains ambiguous. V was trimmed by 5 bases and J by 4 bases, leaving 12 bases between them. Germline V CDR1 and CDR2: MNHNY, SVGAGI (reference sequence). The CDR3 extends over 15 amino acids. The CDR3 nucleotides read TGTGCCAGCAGTCAAGGTACAAGGTATAATTCACCCCTCCACTTT. As protein: CASSQGTRYNSPLHF.

At least ten counts were recorded for this clonotype. This chain links TRBV7-3 with TRBJ2-7, with D unresolved. This CDR3 region has 14 residues. V was shortened by 5 bases and J by 4 bases, with 15 bases between the two germline ends. Germline loops: CDR1 SGHTA, CDR2 FQGTGA. The CDR3 region is CASSPQSGPYEQYF. The CDR3 DNA reads TGTGCCAGCAGCCCCCAGAGTGGCCCTTACGAGCAGTACTTC.

With regard to this clonotype: This clone may be a read error of a much larger clone one base away. This chain connects TRBV6-7 to TRBJ2-7; 9 bases map to TRBD1. TRBV6-7 has ORF status, its function being uncertain. The CDR3 contains 14 residues. V gave up 5 bases and J gave up 7 bases; unmatched junction bases: 9. The chain's CDR3 is CASSHKQGAGEQYF. The CDR3 nucleotides are TGTGCCAGCAGTCACAAACAGGGGGCAGGGGAGCAGTACTTC.

This clonotype came up many times. The V gene is TRBV20-1, the J gene TRBJ2-3; TRBD2 matches at 7 bases. Germline V gene sequence: CDR1 DFQATT, CDR2 SNEGSKA (reference sequence). The CDR3 loop spans 16 amino acids. V lost 1 base and J lost 0; bases outside the gene matches: 7. The CDR3 sequence is CSARGGGSGSTDTQYF. The CDR3 DNA is TGCAGTGCTAGAGGGGGGGGATCGGGTAGCACAGATACGCAGTATTTT.

This clonotype was counted ten times or more. The chain is built from TRBV19 and TRBJ1-6, with TRBD1 as a possible D gene (5 bases). Germline V gene lookup returns CDR1 LNHDA and CDR2 SQIVND (reference sequence). The CDR3 totals 17 residues. With 5 bases removed from V and 0 bases from J, the gap between germline ends came to 14 bases. DNA for the CDR3: TGTGCCAGTAGTCCTGGGGGTGTGAGCTCCTATAATTCACCCCTCCACTTT. Translation: CASSPGGVSSYNSPLHF.

This clonotype was counted many times. This chain connects TRBV9 to TRBJ1-3, with a weak D call TRBD1 (5 bases). The CDR3 is 15 amino acids. Trimming took 1 base from V and 0 from J, leaving 8 bases between them. CDR1 is SGDLS and CDR2 is YYNGEE in the germline V gene. CDR3 in DNA: TGTGCCAGCAGCGTAACAGGCCTCTCTGGAAACACCATATATTTT. Translated: CASSVTGLSGNTIYF.

This clonotype was detected ten times or more. The V gene is TRBV5-6, the J gene TRBJ2-7; D call uncertain. V dropped 4 bases and J dropped 6 bases, with 11 bases sitting between them. The CDR3 has 12 residues. Germline V gene data show CDR1 as SGHDT and CDR2 as YYEEEE. The CDR3 region is CASSPSFGEQYF. CDR3 sequence (DNA): TGTGCCAGCAGCCCAAGTTTTGGCGAGCAGTACTTC.

About this clonotype: The junction and the germline gene differ at one end; a read error may be behind it. Written as DNA, the CDR3 is TGTGCCAGCAGTCACTCGTACTCTGCGGGACAGGGTATCTCTGAGCAGTTCTTC. It is translated as CASSHSYSAGQGISEQFF. The rearrangement joins TRBV6-5 to TRBJ2-1; 9 bases match TRBD1. Germline lookup yields CDR1 MNHEY and CDR2 SVGAGI. The CDR3 is made up of 18 amino acids.

This chain links TRBV10-2 with TRBJ2-5; D is uncertain. CDR1 WSHSY and CDR2 SAAADI come from the germline V gene. With 3 bases removed from V and 4 bases from J, the gap between germline ends came to 9 bases. The CDR3 extends over 13 amino acids. The chain's CDR3 is CASSDSGRETQYF. In DNA form, the CDR3 reads TGCGCCAGCAGTGATTCCGGGCGAGAGACCCAGTACTTC.

This clonotype was found many times. This chain joins TRBV7-8 and TRBJ2-5, with 10 nucleotides matching TRBD2. The germline gives CDR1 SGHVS, CDR2 FQNEAQ. There are 15 residues in the CDR3. Unmatched junction bases numbered 7, after V lost 5 bases and J lost 4 bases. The DNA of the CDR3 is TGTGCCAGCAGCGAGTGGAGCGGGAGGGGAGAGACCCAGTACTTC. It codes for CASSEWSGRGETQYF.

Only a few counts were recorded for this clonotype. This sequence joins TRBV19 and TRBJ2-3; D is perhaps TRBD1 or TRBD2 (6 bases each). Germline assignment: CDR1 LNHDA and CDR2 SQIVND (reference sequence). V was clipped by 6 bases and J by 7 bases, with 17 bases between them. The CDR3 spans 14 residues. CDR3 region: CASSPMGGLNTQYF. CDR3 in DNA: TGTGCCAGTAGCCCCATGGGGGGCTTAAATACGCAGTATTTT. The full variable domain, in which reference TRBV19 and TRBJ2-3 provide the parts outside the CDR3, is DGGITQSPKYLFRKEGQNVTLSCEQNLNHDAMYWYRQDPGQGLRLIYYSQIVNDFQKGDIAEGYSVSREKKESFPLTVTSAQKNPTAFYLCASSPMGGLNTQYFGPGTRLTVL.

In its sample, this clonotype was seen many times. The chain employs TRBV3-1 and TRBJ1-6; D gene ambiguous. Germline values: CDR1 LGHDT, CDR2 YNNKEL (reference sequence). The CDR3 covers 11 residues. V dropped 4 bases and J dropped 13 bases, with 8 bases sitting between them. CDR3 nucleotides: TGTGCCAGCAGCCCCCTCGGTCCCCTCCACTTT. Encoded protein: CASSPLGPLHF.

The V call is TRBV3-1, the J call TRBJ2-3; no clear D. Looked up from germline, CDR1 is LGHDT and CDR2 is YNNKEL (reference sequence). Trimming left V 1 base short and J 2 bases short, with 7 bases between. The CDR3 consists of 14 residues. CDR3 bases: TGTGCCAGCAGCCAAGTTTCTAACACAGATACGCAGTATTTT. This sequence encodes CASSQVSNTDTQYF.

Details on this clonotype: A read error may be the cause here, since a much bigger clone is one base away. The chain uses TRBV6-9 and TRBJ2-7; TRBD2 aligns across 8 bases. Germline-derived CDR1 and CDR2 are MNHGY and SVAAGI. V lost 7 bases and J lost 0; bases outside the gene matches: 8. The CDR3 runs to 15 residues. The CDR3 sequence is CASTRGGHFSYEQYF. The CDR3 DNA is TGTGCCAGCACCCGGGGGGGGCATTTCTCCTACGAGCAGTACTTC.